This paragraph reports one T cell receptor beta chain. Its antigen is not yet known. Qualities for individual bases were not recorded, and no much larger clone is one base off. These data originate in a study of blood T cell repertoires in COVID-19 (dated by TCRdb to 2018 to 2020). Broadly, across the study: The collaborator samples originated in the United States, Italy and Spain and spanned the acute and convalescent phases of COVID-19. Where HLA class I and class II types were available, the types were taken from metadata supplied by the sample provider, not from assay-based typing. The material from the prospective study consisted of cDNA or gDNA derived from T cells, B-cell-depleted T cells, or PBMCs. The dataset comprised deeply sampled blood TCRbeta repertoires from subjects exposed to, actively infected with, or recovered from COVID-19. The repertoires were released in a freely available public database meant as a resource for research on the immune response to SARS-CoV-2. Sample metadata almost always included a de-identified subject ID, COVID-19 status, age in years and sex. The samples were drawn from two sources: the first 160 participants of the ongoing ImmuneRACE study, and 950 to 1,500 subjects contributed by 6 global collaborators. General conclusions and limits of the study: The quantity of clinical and demographic metadata differed by source and by participant and was supplied without curation.

Based on the germline V gene, the CDR1 and CDR2 sequences are SGHTA and FQGTGA. The CDR3 measures 15 amino acids from cysteine to phenylalanine. Left in the record is the CDR3 DNA by itself, 45 bases read in frame from the first base. Between the V and J ends, shortened by 8 bases and 6 bases respectively, the junction contains 17 bases. Another Seattle source contributed samples from volunteer blood donors who had recovered from COVID-19. The collaborating institutions used their own protocols to collect whole blood in K2EDTA tubes. For TCRbeta analysis, collaborator samples were shipped as frozen whole blood, as isolated PBMCs, or as DNA extracted from either sample type. TCRbeta CDR3 regions were amplified from genomic DNA by means of the immunoSEQ Assay, a bias-controlled multiplex PCR. On the authors' methods: The number of nucleated cells in each sample was estimated from the amplification of reference gene primers within the assay. To quantify the absolute abundance of each unique TCRbeta CDR3 rearrangement, sequence reads were collapsed and filtered. For each sample, productive Simpson clonality was calculated as the square root of Simpson's diversity index over productive rearrangements. The immuneACCESS repertoire file appears here via TCRdb, limited to in-frame rearrangements. These files lack a portion of the clones; in checked studies, under half of the deficit traces to unresolved V genes, and the cause of the others is not known. For V, J and clone size, that table is used; D and trimming come from the DNA. The sample yields almost 250,000 clones; roughly 86% were counted once. The top ten clonotypes cover 1.5% to 2% of the sample.

What was sequenced was peripheral blood. The TCR originated in a woman aged 60-75 years who had recovered from COVID-19. The rearranged segments are TRBV7-3 and TRBJ1-6, and TRBD1 may be the D gene, going by 5 matching bases. CDR3 region: CASAKNAGVNSPLHF. The nucleotide sequence reads as follows: TGTGCCAGCGCGAAAAATGCGGGGGTTAATTCACCCCTCCACTTT.